This T cell receptor beta chain was captured by sequencing in a study of T cell responses to AZD1222 COVID-19 vaccine. Germline V CDR1 and CDR2: MDHEN, SYDVKM. This CDR3 is 14 amino acids long. V was pared by 5 bases and J by 3 bases, with 13 bases between. The study, taken as a whole, reports: Once two AZD1222 doses were given, Spike-specific TCR breadth and depth went up. At baseline, seropositivity was found in only a handful of AZD1222 recipients. Sampling that yielded the repertoires occurred only after the peak T cell response. Unmutated variant regions reportedly attract nearly half of all spike-specific TCRs.

The table came from immunoSEQ multiplex PCR; TCRdb's copy has only in-frame clones and leaves some out. This table has some 130,000 clones, 84% appearing once. Turning to this clone: Its antigen is not identified. The same CDR3 is also encoded by other DNA sequences in this sample.

The V call is TRBV28, the J call TRBJ1-1; a weak D match, TRBD1 (6 bases). Specimen: peripheral blood, collected on day 0 of AZD1222 vaccination. This sequence was found in an adult in good health. For the CDR3, the DNA is TGTGCCAGCAGTCTAACCCAGGGGTACACTGAAGCTTTCTTT. As protein: CASSLTQGYTEAFF.